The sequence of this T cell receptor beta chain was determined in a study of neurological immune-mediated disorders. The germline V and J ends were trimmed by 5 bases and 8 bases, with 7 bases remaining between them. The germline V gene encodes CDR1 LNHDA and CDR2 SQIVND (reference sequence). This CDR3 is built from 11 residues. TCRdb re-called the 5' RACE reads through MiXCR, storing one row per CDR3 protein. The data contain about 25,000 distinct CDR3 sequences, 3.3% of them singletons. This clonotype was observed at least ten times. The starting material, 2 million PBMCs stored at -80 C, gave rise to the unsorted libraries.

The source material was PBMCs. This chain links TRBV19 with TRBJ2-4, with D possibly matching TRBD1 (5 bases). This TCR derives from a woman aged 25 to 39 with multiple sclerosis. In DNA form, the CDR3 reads TGTGCCAGTAGTCAGGGCGACATTCAGTACTTC. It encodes CASSQGDIQYF.